Listed here are 5 T cell receptor beta chains from one sample, sequenced in a study of blood T cell repertoires in COVID-19. Some clones are missing from TCRdb's copy, which holds only in-frame ones; the method was immunoSEQ multiplex PCR. The sample lists about 140,000 clones, 88% seen once, with approximately 2.5% in the top ten. What was sequenced was peripheral blood. Source of these receptors: a human donor with COVID-19, enrolled during active disease. The donor label of this sample is uncertain.

The chain has TRBV4-1 and TRBJ1-1; D gene uncertain. Trimming pared 0 bases from V and 6 bases from J, leaving 14 bases between. Germline V lookup: CDR1 MGHRA, CDR2 YSYEKL. The CDR3 has 15 residues. In DNA, the CDR3 is TGCGCCAGCAGCCAAGATCGATGGAGGATCTCTGAAGCTTTCTTT. As protein: CASSQDRWRISEAFF.

V and J are TRBV5-1 and TRBJ2-2, with a weak D call TRBD2 (6 bases). V lost 0 bases and J lost 7, with 19 bases in between. CDR1 and CDR2 (germline): SGHRS, YFSETQ. This CDR3 has 17 amino acids. CDR3 loop: CASSLAPTSGLGGELFF. The CDR3 coding sequence is TGCGCCAGCAGCTTGGCCCCTACGTCGGGACTGGGCGGGGAGCTGTTTTTT.

The V call is TRBV5-1, the J call TRBJ2-3, with TRBD1 as a possible D gene (6 bases). V lost 4 bases and J 3 bases, leaving 6 bases between the germline ends. Germline V lookup: CDR1 SGHRS, CDR2 YFSETQ. CDR3 length: 12 residues. The CDR3 here is CASSGTTDTQYF. DNA of the CDR3: TGCGCCAGCAGCGGGACAACAGATACGCAGTATTTT. Full variable domain (missing parts from reference TRBV5-1 and TRBJ2-3): KAGVTQTPRYLIKTRGQQVTLSCSPISGHRSVSWYQQTPGQGLQFLFEYFSETQRNKGNFPGRFSGRQFSNSRSEMNVSTLELGDSALYLCASSGTTDTQYFGPGTRLTVL.

The chain is built from TRBV11-2 and TRBJ2-1, with D tentatively TRBD2 (5 bases). The V gene's germline CDR1 is SGHAT and CDR2 FQNNGV. V shed 1 base and J shed 11 bases, with 15 bases lying between them. The CDR3 has 14 residues. CDR3 in DNA: TGTGCCAGCAGCTTAGGGCGATCCGGGAAGAAGCAGTTCTTC. Amino acids: CASSLGRSGKKQFF. The whole variable domain, remainder taken from reference TRBV11-2 and TRBJ2-1, is EAGVAQSPRYKIIEKRQSVAFWCNPISGHATLYWYQQILGQGPKLLIQFQNNGVVDDSQLPKDRFSAERLKGVDSTLKIQPAKLEDSAVYLCASSLGRSGKKQFFGPGTRLTVL.

CDR3 amino acids: CASSWGGLIDTEAFF. As DNA, the CDR3 is TGTGCCAGCAGCTGGGGGGGACTCATTGACACTGAAGCTTTCTTT. The V call is TRBV6-5, the J call TRBJ1-1, with D tentatively TRBD1 (5 bases). This CDR3 contains 15 residues. Germline V lookup: CDR1 MNHEY, CDR2 SVGAGI. V gave up 6 bases and J gave up 3 bases, with 17 bases separating them.